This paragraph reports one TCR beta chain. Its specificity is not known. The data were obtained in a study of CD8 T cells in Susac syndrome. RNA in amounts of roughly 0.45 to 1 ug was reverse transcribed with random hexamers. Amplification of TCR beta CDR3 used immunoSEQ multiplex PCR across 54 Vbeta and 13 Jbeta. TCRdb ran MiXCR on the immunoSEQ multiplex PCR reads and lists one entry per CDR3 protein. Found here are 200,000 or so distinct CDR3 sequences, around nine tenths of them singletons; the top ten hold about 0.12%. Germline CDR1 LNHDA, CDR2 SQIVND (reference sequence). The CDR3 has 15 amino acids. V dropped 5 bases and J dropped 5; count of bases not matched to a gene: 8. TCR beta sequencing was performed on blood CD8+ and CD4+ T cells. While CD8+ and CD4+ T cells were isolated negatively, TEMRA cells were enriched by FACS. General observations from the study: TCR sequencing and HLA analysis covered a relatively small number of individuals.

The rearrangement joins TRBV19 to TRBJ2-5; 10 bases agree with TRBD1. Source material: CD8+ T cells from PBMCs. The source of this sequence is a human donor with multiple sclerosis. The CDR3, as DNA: TGTGCCAGTAGTCCCCGGGACAGGGGAGGGGAGACCCAGTACTTC. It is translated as CASSPRDRGGETQYF.